Below, 17 T cell receptor beta chains from the same sample are listed, as sequenced in a study of tumor-infiltrating lymphocytes in glioblastoma multiforme (TCRdb year 2017). Sequencer: Illumina HiSeq 2500. TCRB libraries were constructed from RNA through three rounds of nested multiplex PCR following a modified ARM-PCR protocol with multiple V-beta primers and a C-beta primer. TCRdb trimmed the raw reads at Q25, called clones with MiXCR and kept productive beta chains. Records with the same CDR3 protein are collapsed into one entry carrying the most frequent genes and DNA. Counted in this sample were just under 20,000 distinct CDR3 sequences; about two thirds of them appeared once. The ten largest clones add up to around 19% of the sample. Sequencing was done on a sample of peripheral blood. The source of these receptors is a male donor with glioblastoma.

V is TRBV11-2 and J is TRBJ2-3; the D gene could be TRBD1 or TRBD2 (5 bases each). The germline CDR1 and CDR2 sequences are SGHAT and FQNNGV. V lost 4 bases and J lost 8, with 16 bases in between. CDR3 length equals 14 residues. DNA for the CDR3: TGTGCCAGCAGCTGGGAGAGGGGTGCGTGTACGCAGTATTTT. Protein: CASSWERGACTQYF. The whole variable domain, remainder taken from reference TRBV11-2 and TRBJ2-3, is EAGVAQSPRYKIIEKRQSVAFWCNPISGHATLYWYQQILGQGPKLLIQFQNNGVVDDSQLPKDRFSAERLKGVDSTLKIQPAKLEDSAVYLCASSWERGACTQYFGPGTRLTVL.

The rearrangement uses TRBV6-5 and TRBJ2-7; TRBD2 matches 9 bases. The CDR3 sequence is 15 residues long. V was pared by 6 bases and J by 1 base, with 7 bases of the junction left unmatched. The germline V gene has CDR1 MNHEY and CDR2 SVGAGI. As DNA, the CDR3 is TGTGCCAGCAGGACTCGCACTAGCGGGTCCTACGAGCAGTACTTC. Amino acid sequence: CASRTRTSGSYEQYF.

The rearrangement links TRBV6-5 to TRBJ2-5; 7 bases are shared with TRBD1. CDR1 MNHEY and CDR2 SVGAGI come from the germline V gene. CDR3 length: 16 amino acids. J was trimmed by 4 bases and V by 6 bases; bases with no gene match: 14. In nucleotides, the CDR3 is TGTGCCAGCAGATATGATGACAGGGCCGGTAGAGAGACCCAGTACTTC. It encodes CASRYDDRAGRETQYF.

The rearrangement uses TRBV5-1 and TRBJ2-7; 7 bases align to TRBD2. Germline assignment: CDR1 SGHRS and CDR2 YFSETQ. The V segment lost 3 bases and the J segment 0 bases; nucleotides outside the gene matches: 15. CDR3 length equals 18 residues. For the CDR3, the DNA is TGCGCCAGCAGCTCACCGGGACGACCGGGACTAACCTCCTACGAGCAGTACTTC. As protein: CASSSPGRPGLTSYEQYF.

Remarks on this clonotype: This may stem from a read error, because a much larger clone lies one nucleotide away. The chain is built from TRBV5-1 and TRBJ2-1, with 8 bases that match TRBD2. CDR3 length: 18 residues. Germline V gives CDR1 SGHRS, CDR2 YFSETQ. The CDR3 region is CASSLGLVSGSRWNGQFF. DNA for the CDR3: TGCGCCAGCAGCTTGGGTCTCGTGAGCGGGAGTCGTTGGAATGGGCAGTTCTTC. Drawing the rest from reference TRBV5-1 and TRBJ2-1, the complete variable domain is KAGVTQTPRYLIKTRGQQVTLSCSPISGHRSVSWYQQTPGQGLQFLFEYFSETQRNKGNFPGRFSGRQFSNSRSEMNVSTLELGDSALYLCASSLGLVSGSRWNGQFFGPGTRLTVL.

This clonotype has a single count. A read error may be the cause here, since a much bigger clone is one base away. The J gene is TRBJ2-1, the V gene TRBV11-2, with D possibly being TRBD1 or TRBD2 (5 bases each). The CDR3 sequence is 11 residues long. In germline, CDR1 is SGHAT, CDR2 FQNNGV. V was clipped by 6 bases and J by 9 bases, with 9 bases between them. The chain's CDR3 is CASRRGIEQFF. For the CDR3, the DNA is TGTGCCAGCAGGAGGGGAATTGAGCAGTTCTTC.

V gene TRBV6-5 combines with J gene TRBJ2-1; maybe TRBD2 (6 bases). The V gene's germline CDR1 is MNHEY and CDR2 SVGAGI. The CDR3 is 16 residues long. This CDR3 is CVGSYSMVAAYNEQFF. The DNA for the CDR3 is TGTGTCGGCAGTTACTCGATGGTAGCGGCTTACAATGAGCAGTTCTTC.

On this clonotype itself: Sequence at one end of the junction differs from germline and may be a read error. The rearrangement joins TRBV11-2 to TRBJ2-2; D unclear. The CDR3 has 15 residues. CDR1 and CDR2 from the germline V gene are SGHAT and FQNNGV. The CDR3, as DNA: TGTGCCAGCGGCTTAAGGATACTTAACACCGGGGAGCTGTTTTTT. Translating gives CASGLRILNTGELFF.

The count of this clonotype is one. One end of the junction varies from germline; a read error may be responsible. This sequence joins TRBV20-1 and TRBJ1-2; 7 positions match TRBD1. The CDR3 length is 13 residues. Germline assignment: CDR1 DFQATT and CDR2 SNEGSKA (reference sequence). CDR3 nucleotide sequence: TGCAGAGCTAGACCGGACAGGAGCTATGGCTACACCTTC. It is translated as CRARPDRSYGYTF.

A word on this clonotype: Germline and junction disagree at one end, which may indicate a read error. This chain uses TRBV11-1 with TRBJ2-1; TRBD2 is a possible D gene (6 bases). Germline loops: CDR1 SGHAT, CDR2 FQDESV (reference sequence). The CDR3 is made up of 14 amino acids. For the CDR3, the DNA is TGTGCCAGCAGCTTGCTAGCGAGCAACAATCAGCAGTTCTTC. This codes for CASSLLASNNQQFF.

This clonotype was seen repeatedly, ten times or more. This sequence joins TRBV20-1 and TRBJ2-5; the match to TRBD2 covers 8 bases. Germline V lookup: CDR1 DFQATT, CDR2 SNEGSKA (reference sequence). The CDR3 totals 18 residues. Trimming at V came to 0 bases and at J to 4 bases, leaving 16 bases not matched to a gene. The CDR3 bases are TGCAGTGCTAGAGATTCGAGGCCCGAAGGGGCGGGGGGAGAGACCCAGTACTTC. This sequence encodes CSARDSRPEGAGGETQYF.

The chain uses TRBV4-1 and TRBJ2-1, with D possibly TRBD1 on 7 matching bases. The CDR3 contains 16 residues. Trimming shortened V by 3 bases and J by 0 bases, and 12 bases separated the two germline ends. The germline CDR1 and CDR2 sequences are MGHRA and YSYEKL. CDR3 loop: CASSQAQGGSYNEQFF. DNA for the CDR3: TGCGCCAGCAGCCAGGCCCAGGGGGGCTCCTACAATGAGCAGTTCTTC.

This clonotype was seen once. Relative to the germline gene, one junction end is altered; a read error may explain this. The CDR3 is CNARDLAGRGNEQSF. DNA for the CDR3: TGCAATGCTAGAGATCTAGCGGGAAGAGGGAATGAGCAGTCCTTC. The rearrangement links TRBV20-1 to TRBJ2-1; 9 bases align to TRBD2. CDR3 length: 15 amino acids. The germline CDR1 and CDR2 sequences are DFQATT and SNEGSKA (reference sequence).

This chain joins TRBV20-1 and TRBJ2-1; no clear D gene. V dropped 1 base and J dropped 9 bases, with 10 bases sitting between them. The V gene's germline CDR1 is DFQATT and CDR2 SNEGSKA (reference sequence). The CDR3 has 12 residues. The CDR3 protein is CSARGGKVEQFF. The CDR3 region has the DNA TGCAGTGCTAGAGGGGGTAAGGTTGAGCAGTTCTTC.

This chain uses TRBV11-2 with TRBJ2-1; D is undetermined. This CDR3 is built from 14 residues. V lost 2 bases and J 5 bases, leaving 10 bases between the germline ends. Germline V gene data show CDR1 as SGHAT and CDR2 as FQNNGV. The CDR3 reads CASSLSSGDNEQFF. The CDR3 nucleotides read TGTGCCAGCAGCTTATCCTCAGGAGACAATGAGCAGTTCTTC. The full variable domain, with the rest looked up from reference TRBV11-2 and TRBJ2-1, is EAGVAQSPRYKIIEKRQSVAFWCNPISGHATLYWYQQILGQGPKLLIQFQNNGVVDDSQLPKDRFSAERLKGVDSTLKIQPAKLEDSAVYLCASSLSSGDNEQFFGPGTRLTVL.

With respect to this clonotype: Being one base from a much bigger clone, this may be a read error. J is TRBJ2-3 and V is TRBV5-1, with D possibly being TRBD2 (5 bases). CDR1 and CDR2 from the germline V gene are SGHRS and YFSETQ. Trimming cost V 6 bases and J 0 bases, with 14 bases left between them. CDR3 length: 15 amino acids. The CDR3 loop reads CASISLGPSTDTQYF. The DNA for the CDR3 is TGCGCCAGCATCTCACTAGGACCTAGCACAGATACGCAGTATTTT.

Turning to this clonotype: Here the CDR3 omits its conserved ending phenylalanine or tryptophan, so a read error is the likely source. The chain employs TRBV29-1 and TRBJ2-3; perhaps TRBD1 as D (5 bases). The germline V and J ends were trimmed by 6 bases and 1 base, with 14 bases remaining between them. CDR3 size: 14 residues. Germline CDR1 SQVTM, CDR2 ANQGSEA. The CDR3 protein is CSVRTRRRTDTQYS. The DNA of the CDR3 is TGCAGCGTAAGGACAAGGCGCCGCACAGATACGCAGTATTCT.